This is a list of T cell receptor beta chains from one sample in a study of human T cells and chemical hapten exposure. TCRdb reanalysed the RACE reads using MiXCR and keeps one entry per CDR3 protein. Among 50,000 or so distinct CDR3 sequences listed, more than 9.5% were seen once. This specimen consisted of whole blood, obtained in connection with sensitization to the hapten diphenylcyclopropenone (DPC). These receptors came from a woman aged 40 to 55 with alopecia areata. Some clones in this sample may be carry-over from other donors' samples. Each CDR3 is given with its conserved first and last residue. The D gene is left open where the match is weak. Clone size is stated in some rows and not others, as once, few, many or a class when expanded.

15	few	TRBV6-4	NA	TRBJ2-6	TGTGCCAGCAGAGTAGAGGGGTCTGGGGCCAACGTCCTGACTTTC	CASRVEGSGANVLTF
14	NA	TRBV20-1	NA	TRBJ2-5	TGCAGTGCTAGACAGGGAGGGGGCCAAGAGACCCAGTACTTC	CSARQGGGQETQYF
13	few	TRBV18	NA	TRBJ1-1	TGTGCCAGCTCACCCACAGAATTCACTGAAGCTTTCTTT	CASSPTEFTEAFF
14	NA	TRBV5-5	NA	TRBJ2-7	TGTGCCAGCAGCTTGATCCCAGGGGCCTTCGAGCAGTACTTC	CASSLIPGAFEQYF
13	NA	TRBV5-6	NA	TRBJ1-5	TGTGCCAGCAGCTTCAGTAGCAATCAGCCCCAGCATTTT	CASSFSSNQPQHF
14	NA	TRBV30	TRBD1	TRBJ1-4	TGTGCCTGGAGTAGGACAGGCGGGTATGAAAAACTGTTTTTT	CAWSRTGGYEKLFF
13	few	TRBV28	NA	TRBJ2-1	TGTGCCAGCAGTTTGGGCTGGGACAATGAGCAGTTCTTC	CASSLGWDNEQFF
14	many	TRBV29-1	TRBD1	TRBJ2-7	TGCAGCGTTGGGGGGATGGACAGGGGCTACGAGCAGTACTTC	CSVGGMDRGYEQYF
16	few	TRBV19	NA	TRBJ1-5	TGTGCCAGTAGTATGGGGGGCGTCAGGACTGATCAGCCCCAGCATTTT	CASSMGGVRTDQPQHF
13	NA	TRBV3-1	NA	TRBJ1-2	TGTGCCAGCAGCCCCGGGGGGTACTATGGCTACACCTTC	CASSPGGYYGYTF
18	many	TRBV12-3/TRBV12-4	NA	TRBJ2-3	TGTGCCAGCAGTTTAGAATCCGGACTTCATTTGGTCCCAGATACGCAGTATTTT	CASSLESGLHLVPDTQYF
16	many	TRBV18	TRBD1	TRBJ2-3	TGTGCCAGCTCACTAACAGGGGGCTCTGCCACAGATACGCAGTATTTT	CASSLTGGSATDTQYF
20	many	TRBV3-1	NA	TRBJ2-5	TGTGCCAGCAGCCAACCGGAGGTGATAACGGGAGCCGGTATGGTGAAGACCCAGTACTTC	CASSQPEVITGAGMVKTQYF
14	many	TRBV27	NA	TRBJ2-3	TGTGCCAGCAGCCTGGGACTTACCACAGATACGCAGTATTTT	CASSLGLTTDTQYF
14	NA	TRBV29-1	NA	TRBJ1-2	TGCAGCGTTGAGGACGTCGTCCCTAACTATGGCTACACCTTC	CSVEDVVPNYGYTF
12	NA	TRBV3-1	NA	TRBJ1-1	TGTGCCAGCAGCCGGGGCAGCACTGAAGCTTTCTTT	CASSRGSTEAFF
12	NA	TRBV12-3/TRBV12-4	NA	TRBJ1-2	TGTGCCAGCAGTTTCTGGGGTCGTGGCTACACCTTC	CASSFWGRGYTF
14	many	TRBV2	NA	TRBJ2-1	TGTGCCAGCAAATCAGCGGGTCCCTACAATGAGCAGTTCTTC	CASKSAGPYNEQFF
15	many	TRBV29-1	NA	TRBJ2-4	TGCAGCGTTGCATTAGGTGGAGGAGCCAAAAACATTCAGTACTTC	CSVALGGGAKNIQYF
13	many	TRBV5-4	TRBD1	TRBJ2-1	TGTGCCAGCAGCTTGCCAGGGGGAAATGAGCAGTTCTTC	CASSLPGGNEQFF
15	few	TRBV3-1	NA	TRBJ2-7	TGTGCCAGCAGCCAAGGGAAGGGGATCTCCTACGAGCAGTACTTC	CASSQGKGISYEQYF
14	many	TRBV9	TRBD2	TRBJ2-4	TGTGCCAGCAGCGTAGCGGGGGGTGAAAACATTCAGTACTTC	CASSVAGGENIQYF
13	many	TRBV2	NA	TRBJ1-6	TGTGCCAGCAGTGAACTTGGCAATTCACCCCTCCACTTT	CASSELGNSPLHF
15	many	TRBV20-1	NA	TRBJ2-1	TGCAGTGCTAGAGATCGGGAAAAAACTTGGAATGAGCAGTTCTTC	CSARDREKTWNEQFF
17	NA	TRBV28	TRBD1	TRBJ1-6	TGTGCCAGCAGTTTATCCGGGACAGTCACCTATAATTCACCCCTCCACTTT	CASSLSGTVTYNSPLHF
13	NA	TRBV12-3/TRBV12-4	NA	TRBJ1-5	TGTGCCAGCAGCAGGGCAGGCGATCAGCCCCAGCATTTT	CASSRAGDQPQHF
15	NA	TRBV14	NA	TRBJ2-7	TGTGCCAGCAGCCAAGGGTGGAGCGACTCCTACGAGCAGTACTTC	CASSQGWSDSYEQYF
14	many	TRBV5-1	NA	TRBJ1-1	TGCGCCAGCAGCTTGGGCCGGGGTCTCGCTGAAGCTTTCTTT	CASSLGRGLAEAFF
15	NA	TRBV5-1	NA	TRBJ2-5	TGCGCCAGCAGCGCCCGTATCGGGAAGGGAGAGACCCAGTACTTC	CASSARIGKGETQYF
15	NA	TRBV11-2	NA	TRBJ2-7	TGTGCCAGCAGCTTAAATCGTGAGTCCGCCTACGAGCAGTACTTC	CASSLNRESAYEQYF